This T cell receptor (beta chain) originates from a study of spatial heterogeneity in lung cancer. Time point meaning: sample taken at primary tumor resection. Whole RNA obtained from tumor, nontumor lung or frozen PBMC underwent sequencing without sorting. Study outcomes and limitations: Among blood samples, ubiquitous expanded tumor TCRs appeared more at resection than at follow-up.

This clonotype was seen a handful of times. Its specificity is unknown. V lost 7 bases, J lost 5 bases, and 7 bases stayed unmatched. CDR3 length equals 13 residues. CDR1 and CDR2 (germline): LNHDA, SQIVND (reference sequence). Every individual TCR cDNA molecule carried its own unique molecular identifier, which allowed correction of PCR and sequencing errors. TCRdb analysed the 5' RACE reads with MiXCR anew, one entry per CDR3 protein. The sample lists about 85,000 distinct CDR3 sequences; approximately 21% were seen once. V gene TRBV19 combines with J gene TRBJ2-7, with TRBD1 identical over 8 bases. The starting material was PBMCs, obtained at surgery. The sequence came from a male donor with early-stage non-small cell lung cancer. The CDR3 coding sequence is TGTGCCAGTACTGGGACAGGTCTCGACGAGCAGTACTTC. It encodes CASTGTGLDEQYF.